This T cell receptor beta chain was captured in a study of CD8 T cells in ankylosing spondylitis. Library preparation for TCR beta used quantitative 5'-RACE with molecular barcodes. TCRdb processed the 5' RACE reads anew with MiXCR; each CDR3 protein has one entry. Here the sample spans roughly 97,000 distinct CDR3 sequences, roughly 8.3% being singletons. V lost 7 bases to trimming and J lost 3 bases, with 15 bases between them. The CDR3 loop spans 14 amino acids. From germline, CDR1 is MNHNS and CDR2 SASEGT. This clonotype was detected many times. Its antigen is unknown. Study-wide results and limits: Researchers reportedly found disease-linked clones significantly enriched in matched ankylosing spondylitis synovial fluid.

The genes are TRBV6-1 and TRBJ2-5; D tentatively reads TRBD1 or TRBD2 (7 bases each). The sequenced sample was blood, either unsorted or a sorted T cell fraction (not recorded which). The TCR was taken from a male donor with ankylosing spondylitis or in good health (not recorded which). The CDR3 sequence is CASNMGGGEETQYF. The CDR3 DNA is TGTGCCAGCAATATGGGAGGGGGCGAAGAGACCCAGTACTTC.